These T cell receptor beta chains were read from a single sample in a study of T-cell memory formation after mild COVID-19. TCRdb fed the 5' RACE reads into MiXCR, producing one record per CDR3 protein. The sample shows 35,000 to 45,000 distinct CDR3 sequences, about 7.1% of them seen only once. Sequencing input: PBMCs or a T cell subset sorted from them (not recorded which). These receptors all come from a man between 18 and 35 years old who had mild COVID-19 (a few samples of this study predate the infection). Cell type and time point are not known. Each CDR3 is given with its conserved first and last residue. Fields, in order: V gene, D gene, clone size, J gene, CDR3 DNA, CDR3 protein. The D gene is left open where the match is weak. Not every row has a clone size; where given, it reads once, few, many or a size class.

TRBV28	.	.	TRBJ2-5	TGTGCCAGCACCCCTCACCAGCAAGAGACCCAGTACTTC	CASTPHQQETQYF
TRBV3-1	TRBD1	few	TRBJ2-7	TGTGCCAGCAGCCGATACGCCGGGACAGGGGCTGAGCAGTACTTC	CASSRYAGTGAEQYF
TRBV5-1	.	few	TRBJ2-3	TGCGCCAGCAGCTTGGCTCCGGGCGATACGCAGTATTTT	CASSLAPGDTQYF
TRBV5-6	TRBD1	many	TRBJ2-7	TGTGCCAGCAGCTTGACAGGGGGCTACGAGCAGTACTTC	CASSLTGGYEQYF
TRBV2	TRBD1	.	TRBJ2-3	TGTGCCAGCAGCGGAGGACAGGGAGGCACAGATACGCAGTATTTT	CASSGGQGGTDTQYF
TRBV3-1	.	many	TRBJ1-4	TGTGCCAGCAGTGATACCGGGACCACTACTGAAAAACTGTTTTTT	CASSDTGTTTEKLFF
TRBV5-1	.	few	TRBJ2-7	TGCGCCAGCAGCTTGGGGGCCTACGAGCAGTACTTC	CASSLGAYEQYF
TRBV6-2/TRBV6-3	.	.	TRBJ1-5	TGTGCCAGCAGTTACGCGGGGGTCAATCAGCCCCAGCATTTT	CASSYAGVNQPQHF
TRBV10-3	.	many	TRBJ1-1	TGTGCCGTTGCCGGGACATCCTCAGGCGCTGAAGCTTTCTTT	CAVAGTSSGAEAFF
TRBV20-1	.	many	TRBJ2-5	TGCAGTGCTAGGGCAACACTCCAAGAGACCCAGTACTTC	CSARATLQETQYF
TRBV6-5	.	many	TRBJ1-2	TGTGCCAGCAGCCAGACCGGCGGCTATGGCTACACCTTC	CASSQTGGYGYTF
TRBV5-1	TRBD1	many	TRBJ2-1	TGCGCCAGCAGCCTGGACAGGGGAATCGATGAGCAGTTCTTC	CASSLDRGIDEQFF
TRBV10-3	TRBD1	many	TRBJ1-2	TGTGCCATCAGGGGACAGGCGAATGGCTACACCTTC	CAIRGQANGYTF
TRBV5-1	TRBD1	many	TRBJ2-5	TGCGCCAGCAGCTTGGGACAGGGAGCGGAGACCCAGTACTTC	CASSLGQGAETQYF
TRBV7-2	.	.	TRBJ1-5	TGTGCCAGCAGCCTACGTGGGGATCCCTATAGCAATCAGCCCCAGCATTTT	CASSLRGDPYSNQPQHF
TRBV28	.	few	TRBJ1-2	TGTGCCAGCAGTTTAAACCCTCGAGGGGGCTACACCTTC	CASSLNPRGGYTF
TRBV25-1	.	.	TRBJ1-1	TGTGCCAGCAGCGAAGGGTATTGGGTGAACACTGAAGCTTTCTTT	CASSEGYWVNTEAFF
TRBV4-2	TRBD1	few	TRBJ2-2	TGTGCCAGCAGCCTCCTCCCGGGACAGGGCTCTAGGGGGGAGCTGTTTTTT	CASSLLPGQGSRGELFF
TRBV7-2	.	few	TRBJ1-2	TGTGCCAGCAGCTTTAGGACGGATCGATCATATGGCTACACCTTC	CASSFRTDRSYGYTF
TRBV5-1	.	.	TRBJ1-1	TGCGCCAGCAGCTGGGGACTTAGCACTGAAGCTTTCTTT	CASSWGLSTEAFF
TRBV7-2	TRBD2	few	TRBJ2-1	TGTGCCAGCAGCCCTGGGGCCGGGGGGGCCGGCTATGAGCAGTTCTTC	CASSPGAGGAGYEQFF
TRBV12-3/TRBV12-4	.	.	TRBJ2-2	TGTGCCAGCAAAAAAGGGGCCGGGGAGCTGTTTTTT	CASKKGAGELFF